These T cell receptor beta chains were read from a single sample in a study of vaccination effects on CD4 cells after COVID-19. Only in-frame clones appear in the TCRdb table, and some are missing; sequencing was by immunoSEQ multiplex PCR. Seen here are 70,000 to 95,000 clones, over 75% observed once, and the top ten hold about 1.2%. These receptors are not linked to any known antigen. The material sequenced was CD4+ T cells from PBMCs cultured with HCoV-OC43 spike peptides, taken after COVID-19 vaccination. These receptors originate from a human donor who received a COVID-19 vaccine. Each CDR3 is given with its conserved first and last residue. Where a row states a size, it is once, few, many or the class of an expanded clone; other rows omit it.

j_call	clone_size	v_call	cdr3_aa
TRBJ2-2	-	TRBV6-2/TRBV6-3	CASSPTRPGPNGELFF
TRBJ1-1	-	TRBV5-1	CASSLVPNTEAFF
TRBJ1-2	-	TRBV5-5	CASSFGGNYGYTF
TRBJ1-2	once	TRBV19	CASTGTEYGYTF
TRBJ1-1	-	TRBV7-2	CASSLEPRGTEAFF
TRBJ1-1	-	TRBV5-1	CASTPQAPGNTEAFF
TRBJ1-6	-	TRBV28	CASSRIGGHSPLHF
TRBJ2-1	-	TRBV19	CASRPRSGVSYNEQFF
TRBJ2-3	few	TRBV5-1	CASSLGTGITDTQYF
TRBJ1-6	-	TRBV10-3	CAISEFGQGNSPLHF
TRBJ2-1	-	TRBV28	CARNIPGQGKNNEQFF
TRBJ1-4	-	TRBV7-9	CASSLVGGANEKLFF
TRBJ2-5	-	TRBV24-1	CATSDRDKEETQYF
TRBJ2-4	-	TRBV27	CASSSSRTGVNIQYF
TRBJ2-2	-	TRBV10-1	CASRRDGNTGELFF
TRBJ2-1	few	TRBV24-1	CATKPPPGLAANNEQFF
TRBJ2-5	few	TRBV24-1	CATSPGQAETQYF
TRBJ2-1	-	TRBV9	CASSVEGEQFF
TRBJ2-1	-	TRBV5-4	CASSQTSGQYNEQFF
TRBJ1-6	-	TRBV10-2	CASSRITYNSPLHF
TRBJ1-2	-	TRBV11-2	CASSLTGYGYTF
TRBJ2-6	-	TRBV28	CASSWLAGGHSGANVLTF
TRBJ2-3	-	TRBV7-3	CASSSASGSTDTQYF